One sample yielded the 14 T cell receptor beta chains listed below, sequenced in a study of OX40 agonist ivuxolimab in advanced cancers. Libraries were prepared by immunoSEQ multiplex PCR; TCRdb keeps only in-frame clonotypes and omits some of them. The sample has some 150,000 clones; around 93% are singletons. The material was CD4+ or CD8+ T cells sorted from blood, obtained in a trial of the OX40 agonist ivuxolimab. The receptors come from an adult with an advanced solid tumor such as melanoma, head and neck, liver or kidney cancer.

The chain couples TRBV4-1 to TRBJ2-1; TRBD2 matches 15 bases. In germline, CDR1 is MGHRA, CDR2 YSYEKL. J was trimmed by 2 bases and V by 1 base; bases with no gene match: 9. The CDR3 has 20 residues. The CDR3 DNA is TGCGCCAGCAGCCAAGTGATTGGACTAGCGGGAGGGTTAACCTACAATGAGCAGTTCTTC. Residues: CASSQVIGLAGGLTYNEQFF.

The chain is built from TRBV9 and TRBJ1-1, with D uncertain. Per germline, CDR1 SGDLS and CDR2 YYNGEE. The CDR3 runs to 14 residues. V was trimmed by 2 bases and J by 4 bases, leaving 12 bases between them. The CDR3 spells CASSVRAVGTEAFF. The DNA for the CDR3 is TGTGCCAGCAGCGTGAGGGCCGTGGGCACTGAAGCTTTCTTT.

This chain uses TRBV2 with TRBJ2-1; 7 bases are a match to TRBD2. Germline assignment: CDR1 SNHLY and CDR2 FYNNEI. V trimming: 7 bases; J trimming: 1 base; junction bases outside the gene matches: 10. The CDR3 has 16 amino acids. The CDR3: CASIQALAQSYNEQFF. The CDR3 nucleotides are TGTGCCAGCATCCAAGCACTAGCGCAGTCCTACAATGAGCAGTTCTTC.

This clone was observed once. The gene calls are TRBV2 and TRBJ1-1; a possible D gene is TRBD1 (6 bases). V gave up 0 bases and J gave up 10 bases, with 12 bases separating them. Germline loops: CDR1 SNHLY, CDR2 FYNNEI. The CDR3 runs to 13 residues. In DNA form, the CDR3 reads TGTGCCAGCAGTGAAGCTGGGCAGGGGACAGCTTTCTTT. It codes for CASSEAGQGTAFF. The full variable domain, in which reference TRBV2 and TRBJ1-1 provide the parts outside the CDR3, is EPEVTQTPSHQVTQMGQEVILRCVPISNHLYFYWYRQILGQKVEFLVSFYNNEISEKSEIFDDQFSVERPDGSNFTLKIRSTKLEDSAMYFCASSEAGQGTAFFGQGTRLTVV.

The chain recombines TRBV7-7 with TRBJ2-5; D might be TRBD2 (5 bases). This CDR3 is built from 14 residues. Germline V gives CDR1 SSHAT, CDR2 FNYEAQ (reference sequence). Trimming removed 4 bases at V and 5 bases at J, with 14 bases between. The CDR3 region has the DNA TGTGCCAGCAGCTCACTCGGGGTGGGTGAGACCCAGTACTTC. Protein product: CASSSLGVGETQYF.

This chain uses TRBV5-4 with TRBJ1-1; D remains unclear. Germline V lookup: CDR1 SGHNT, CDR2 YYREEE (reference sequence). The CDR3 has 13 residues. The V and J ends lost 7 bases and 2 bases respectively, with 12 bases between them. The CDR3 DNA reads TGTGCCAGCGGGCCACAGATCAACACTGAAGCTTTCTTT. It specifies CASGPQINTEAFF.

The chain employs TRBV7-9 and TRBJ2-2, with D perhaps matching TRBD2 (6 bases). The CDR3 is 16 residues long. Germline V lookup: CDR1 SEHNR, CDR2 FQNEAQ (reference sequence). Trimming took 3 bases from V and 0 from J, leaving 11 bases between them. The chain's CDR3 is CASSFRRDANTGELFF. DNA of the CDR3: TGTGCCAGCAGCTTTCGGCGGGACGCGAACACCGGGGAGCTGTTTTTT. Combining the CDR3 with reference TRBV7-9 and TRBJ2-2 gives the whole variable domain DTGVSQNPRHKITKRGQNVTFRCDPISEHNRLYWYRQTLGQGPEFLTYFQNEAQLEKSRLLSDRFSAERPKGSFSTLEIQRTEQGDSAMYLCASSFRRDANTGELFFGEGSRLTVL.

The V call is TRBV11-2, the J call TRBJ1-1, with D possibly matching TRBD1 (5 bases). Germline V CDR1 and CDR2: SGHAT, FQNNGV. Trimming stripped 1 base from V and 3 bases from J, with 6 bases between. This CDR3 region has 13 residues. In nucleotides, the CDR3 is TGTGCCAGCAGCTTAGCAGGGTACACTGAAGCTTTCTTT. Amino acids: CASSLAGYTEAFF.

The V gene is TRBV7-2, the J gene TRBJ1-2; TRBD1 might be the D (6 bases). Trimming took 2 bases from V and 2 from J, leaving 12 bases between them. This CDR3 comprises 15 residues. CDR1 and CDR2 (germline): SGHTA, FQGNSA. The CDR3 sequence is CASSLHQGPNYGYTF. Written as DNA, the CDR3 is TGTGCCAGCAGCTTACATCAGGGGCCCAACTATGGCTACACCTTC.

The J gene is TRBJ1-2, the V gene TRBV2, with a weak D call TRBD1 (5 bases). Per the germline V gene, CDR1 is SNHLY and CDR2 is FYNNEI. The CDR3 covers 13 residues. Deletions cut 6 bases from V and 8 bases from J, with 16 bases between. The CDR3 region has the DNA TGTGCCAGCAGAGAGGGACTTCAGAGCGGCTACACCTTC. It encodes CASREGLQSGYTF.

CDR3 in amino acids: CASSQETGIQETQYF. DNA for the CDR3: TGCGCCAGCAGCCAAGAGACAGGGATCCAAGAGACCCAGTACTTC. The chain has TRBV4-1 and TRBJ2-5; 7 bases map to TRBD1. Germline V gene sequence: CDR1 MGHRA, CDR2 YSYEKL. The CDR3 spans 15 residues. V lost 0 bases to trimming and J lost 1 base; unmatched junction nucleotides: 2.

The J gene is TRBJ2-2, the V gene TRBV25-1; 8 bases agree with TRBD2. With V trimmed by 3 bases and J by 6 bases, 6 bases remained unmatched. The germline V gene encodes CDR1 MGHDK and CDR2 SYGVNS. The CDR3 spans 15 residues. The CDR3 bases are TGTGCCAGCAGTGACCAAGCGGGGGCCGCCGGGGAGCTGTTTTTT. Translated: CASSDQAGAAGELFF. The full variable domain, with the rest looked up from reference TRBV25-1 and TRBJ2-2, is EADIYQTPRYLVIGTGKKITLECSQTMGHDKMYWYQQDPGMELHLIHYSYGVNSTEKGDLSSESTVSRIRTEHFPLTLESARPSHTSQYLCASSDQAGAAGELFFGEGSRLTVL.

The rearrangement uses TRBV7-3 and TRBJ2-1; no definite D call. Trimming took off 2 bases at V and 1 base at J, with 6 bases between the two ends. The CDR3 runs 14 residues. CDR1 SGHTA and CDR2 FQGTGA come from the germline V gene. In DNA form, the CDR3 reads TGTGCCAGCAGCTTACTTCCTTCCTACAATGAGCAGTTCTTC. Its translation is CASSLLPSYNEQFF.

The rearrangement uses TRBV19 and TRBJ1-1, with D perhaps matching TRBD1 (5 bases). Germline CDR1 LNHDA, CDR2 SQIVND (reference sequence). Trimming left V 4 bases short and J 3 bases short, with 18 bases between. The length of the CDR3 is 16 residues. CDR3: CASSRGLQTYYTEAFF. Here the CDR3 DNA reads TGTGCCAGTAGTAGGGGACTACAGACCTACTACACTGAAGCTTTCTTT. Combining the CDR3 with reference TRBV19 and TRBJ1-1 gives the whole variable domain DGGITQSPKYLFRKEGQNVTLSCEQNLNHDAMYWYRQDPGQGLRLIYYSQIVNDFQKGDIAEGYSVSREKKESFPLTVTSAQKNPTAFYLCASSRGLQTYYTEAFFGQGTRLTVV.